The 6 T cell receptor beta chains listed next were all sequenced from one sample in a study of technical replicates of blood from several donors. Sequenced by immunoSEQ multiplex PCR; TCRdb stores in-frame clones only, minus some. The sample lists under 85,000 clones, about 92% occurring once. Sequenced input: T cells isolated from PBMCs. The receptors originated from a human donor in good health.

The CDR3 sequence is CASSQGDRVGYNEQFF. CDR3 DNA: TGCGCCAGCAGCCAAGGGGACAGGGTAGGCTACAATGAGCAGTTCTTC. This chain links TRBV4-1 with TRBJ2-1, with TRBD1 matching over 9 bases. Germline loops: CDR1 MGHRA, CDR2 YSYEKL. J gave up 3 bases and V 1 base, and 4 bases lay outside the gene matches. The CDR3 contains 16 residues.

A remark on this clone: Other DNA sequences of this sample code for an identical CDR3. The chain joins TRBV2 to TRBJ2-7; D may be TRBD1 (5 bases). Germline CDR1 SNHLY, CDR2 FYNNEI. V lost 4 bases and J 4 bases, leaving 5 bases between the germline ends. CDR3 length: 11 amino acids. CDR3 DNA sequence: TGTGCCAGCAGTGCAGGGTACGAGCAGTACTTC. Residues: CASSAGYEQYF.

This rearrangement joins TRBV5-6 to TRBJ2-1; 9 nucleotides line up with TRBD2. Germline loops: CDR1 SGHDT, CDR2 YYEEEE. The CDR3 contains 14 residues. Trimming cost V 0 bases and J 9 bases; bases outside gene matches: 4. In nucleotides, the CDR3 is TGTGCCAGCAGCTTGGGACTAGCGGTGGGTGAGCAGTTCTTC. Translated, it gives CASSLGLAVGEQFF.

This sequence joins TRBV9 and TRBJ2-2; 12 bases match TRBD2. V lost 3 bases to trimming and J lost 8 bases; unmatched junction nucleotides: 2. Germline lookup yields CDR1 SGDLS and CDR2 YYNGEE. This CDR3 contains 14 residues. The CDR3, as DNA: TGTGCCAGCAGCGGACTAGCGGGAGCTGGGGAGCTGTTTTTT. Protein product: CASSGLAGAGELFF.

This chain connects TRBV19 to TRBJ2-2; D possibly corresponds to TRBD1 (5 bases). Germline V gives CDR1 LNHDA, CDR2 SQIVND (reference sequence). Trimming pared 1 base from V and 3 bases from J, leaving 12 bases between. The CDR3 sequence is 16 residues long. The CDR3 DNA sequence: TGTGCCAGTAGTATAGGGCCAGGGTGGGACACCGGGGAGCTGTTTTTT. Translating gives CASSIGPGWDTGELFF.

In DNA form, the CDR3 reads TGTGCCAGCAGTCCACCCACACCTCACTATGGCTACACCTTC. Translating it yields CASSPPTPHYGYTF. The genes are TRBV28 and TRBJ1-2; no definite D call. The CDR3 runs 14 residues. Germline loops: CDR1 MDHEN, CDR2 SYDVKM. V lost 5 bases to trimming and J lost 3 bases, with 13 bases between them.